This T cell receptor beta chain was identified during a study of T cells after yellow fever vaccination. Regarding the study as a whole: High-abundance clonotypes from the bulk population could contaminate FACS-sorted repertoires. Re-detected after boosting: most primary clones, approximately 97% of CD4 and under 90% of CD8.

By 5'RACE template switching, TCR cDNA was produced, with a universal primer site and UMIs added in the process. A single record per CDR3 protein comes from TCRdb applying MiXCR to the 5' RACE reads. The repertoire includes some 110,000 distinct CDR3 sequences, more than 7.5% of them detected once, and 25% sits in the top ten. For this clonotype: Its antigen is unknown. This sequence may be a read error, since a much larger clone differs from it by one base.

This TCR derives from a man aged 25-45 years who received the YFV17D yellow fever vaccine. The input for sequencing was CD8+ T cells sorted from PBMCs, taken 45 days after the yellow fever booster vaccination.

CDR3 coding DNA: TGCAGTGCTGTTCTCCCAGAGGAGACCCAGTACTTC. Translation: CSAVLPEETQYF. V usage is TRBV20-1 and J usage is TRBJ2-5, with D unclear. The germline V gene encodes CDR1 DFQATT and CDR2 SNEGSKA (reference sequence). Deletions cut 5 bases from V and 5 bases from J, with 12 bases between. CDR3 length equals 12 residues.